The present T cell receptor beta chain was sequenced within a study of shared clonotypes between healthy human individuals. The repertoire was sequenced with immunoSEQ multiplex PCR; TCRdb's copy has only in-frame clones and lacks some. The data show some 550,000 clones, 97% seen once. Adult Caucasians living in Nashville, Tennessee made up all of the donors. CDR1 is MGHDK and CDR2 is SYGVNS in the germline V gene. There are 14 residues in the CDR3. The receptor's source is a woman between 25 and 40 years old in good health. The specimen sequenced was naive CD4+ T cells sorted from blood. Subset: CD45RA+ positively selected. The chain employs TRBV25-1 and TRBJ2-5; TRBD1 agrees at 10 bases. The assigned J gene may be wrong: the sequence end matches TRBJ2-7 better. Written as DNA, the CDR3 is TGTGCCAGCAGTGAGGGACAGGGGAAGTACGAGCAGTACTTC. It codes for CASSEGQGKYEQYF.